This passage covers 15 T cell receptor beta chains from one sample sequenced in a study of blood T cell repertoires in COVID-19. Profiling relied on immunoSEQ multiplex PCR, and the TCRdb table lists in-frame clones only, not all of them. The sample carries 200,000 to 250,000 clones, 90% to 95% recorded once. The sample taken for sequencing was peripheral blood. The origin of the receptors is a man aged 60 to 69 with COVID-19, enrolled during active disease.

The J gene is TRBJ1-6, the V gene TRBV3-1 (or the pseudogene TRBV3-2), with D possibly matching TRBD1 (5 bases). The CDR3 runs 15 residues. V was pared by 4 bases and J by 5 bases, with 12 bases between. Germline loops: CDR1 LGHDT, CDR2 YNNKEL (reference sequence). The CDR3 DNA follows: TGTGCCAGCAGCCTCAAACAGGTCCATAATTCACCCCTCCACTTT. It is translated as CASSLKQVHNSPLHF.

Written as DNA, the CDR3 is TGTGCCAGCAGTTTTGGCCAGGGGAATTGGCAGCCCCAGCATTTT. Residues: CASSFGQGNWQPQHF. The chain has TRBV27 and TRBJ1-5; D possibly corresponds to TRBD1 (6 bases). In germline, CDR1 is MNHEY, CDR2 SMNVEV (reference sequence). V gave up 3 bases and J gave up 7 bases, with 16 bases separating them. The CDR3 is 15 residues long.

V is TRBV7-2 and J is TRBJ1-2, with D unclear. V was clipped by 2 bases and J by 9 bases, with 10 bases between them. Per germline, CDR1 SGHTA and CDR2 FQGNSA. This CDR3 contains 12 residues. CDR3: CASSLSFSRYTF. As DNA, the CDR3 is TGTGCCAGCAGCTTATCATTTTCCCGCTACACCTTC. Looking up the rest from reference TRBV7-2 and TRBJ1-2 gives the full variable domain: GAGVSQSPSNKVTEKGKDVELRCDPISGHTALYWYRQSLGQGLEFLIYFQGNSAPDKSGLPSDRFSAERTGGSVSTLTIQRTQQEDSAVYLCASSLSFSRYTFGSGTRLTVV.

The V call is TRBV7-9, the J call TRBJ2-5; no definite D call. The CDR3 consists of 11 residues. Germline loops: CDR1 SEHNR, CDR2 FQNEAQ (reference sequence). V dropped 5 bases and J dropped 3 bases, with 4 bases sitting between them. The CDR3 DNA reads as TGTGCCAGCAGCGCGGAAGAGACCCAGTACTTC. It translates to CASSAEETQYF. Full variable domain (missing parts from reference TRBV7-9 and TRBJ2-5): DTGVSQNPRHKITKRGQNVTFRCDPISEHNRLYWYRQTLGQGPEFLTYFQNEAQLEKSRLLSDRFSAERPKGSFSTLEIQRTEQGDSAMYLCASSAEETQYFGPGTRLLVL.

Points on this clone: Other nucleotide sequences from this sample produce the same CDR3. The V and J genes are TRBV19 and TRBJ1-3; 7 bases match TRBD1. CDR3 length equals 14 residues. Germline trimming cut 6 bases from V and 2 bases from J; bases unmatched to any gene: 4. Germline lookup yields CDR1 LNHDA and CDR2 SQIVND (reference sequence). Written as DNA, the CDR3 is TGTGCCAGTAGGCCGACAGGGACTGGAAACACCATATATTTT. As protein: CASRPTGTGNTIYF. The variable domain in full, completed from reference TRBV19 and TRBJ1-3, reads DGGITQSPKYLFRKEGQNVTLSCEQNLNHDAMYWYRQDPGQGLRLIYYSQIVNDFQKGDIAEGYSVSREKKESFPLTVTSAQKNPTAFYLCASRPTGTGNTIYFGEGSWLTVV.

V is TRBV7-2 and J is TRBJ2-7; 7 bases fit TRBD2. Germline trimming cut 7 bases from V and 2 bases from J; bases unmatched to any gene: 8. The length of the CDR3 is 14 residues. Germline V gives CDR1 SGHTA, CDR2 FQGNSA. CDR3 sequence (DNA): TGTGCCAGCACCCCCCAAGCGGGACCCTACGAGCAGTACTTC. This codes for CASTPQAGPYEQYF.

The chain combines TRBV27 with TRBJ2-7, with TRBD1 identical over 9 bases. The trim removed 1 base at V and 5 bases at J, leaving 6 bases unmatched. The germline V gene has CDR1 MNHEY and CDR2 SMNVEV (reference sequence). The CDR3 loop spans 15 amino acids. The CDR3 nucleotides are TGTGCCAGCAGTTTATTGGGACAGGGTAACAACGAGCAGTACTTC. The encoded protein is CASSLLGQGNNEQYF.

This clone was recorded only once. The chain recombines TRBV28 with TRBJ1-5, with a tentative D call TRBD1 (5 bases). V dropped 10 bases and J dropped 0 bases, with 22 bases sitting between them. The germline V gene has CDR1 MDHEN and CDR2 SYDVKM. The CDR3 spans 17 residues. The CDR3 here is CAIKPGGGWYSNQPQHF. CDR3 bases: TGTGCCATCAAGCCTGGGGGAGGGTGGTATAGCAATCAGCCCCAGCATTTT.

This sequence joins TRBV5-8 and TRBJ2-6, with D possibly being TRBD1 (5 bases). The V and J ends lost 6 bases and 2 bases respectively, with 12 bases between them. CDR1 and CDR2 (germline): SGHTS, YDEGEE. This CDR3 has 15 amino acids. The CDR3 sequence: CASNLQGTGANVLTF. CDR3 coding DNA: TGTGCCAGCAACCTGCAGGGAACTGGGGCCAACGTCCTGACTTTC. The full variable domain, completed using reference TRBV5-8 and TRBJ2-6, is EAGVTQSPTHLIKTRGQQATLRCSPISGHTSVYWYQQALGLGLQFLLWYDEGEERNRGNFPPRFSGRQFPNYSSELNVNALELEDSALYLCASNLQGTGANVLTFGAGSRLTVL.

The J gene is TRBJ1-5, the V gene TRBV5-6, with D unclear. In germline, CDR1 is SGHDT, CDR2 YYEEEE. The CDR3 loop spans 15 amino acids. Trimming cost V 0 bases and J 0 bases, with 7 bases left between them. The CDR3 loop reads CASSLGVSSNQPQHF. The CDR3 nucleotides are TGTGCCAGCAGCTTGGGTGTTAGTAGCAATCAGCCCCAGCATTTT.

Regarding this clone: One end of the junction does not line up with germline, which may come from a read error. The CDR3 DNA reads TGCAGTGCTAGAGGGGGACAGCCACCAGACTTC. The encoded protein is CSARGGQPPDF. The gene calls are TRBV20-1 and TRBJ1-2; 7 bases fit TRBD1. CDR1 is DFQATT and CDR2 is SNEGSKA in the germline V gene (reference sequence). The CDR3 has 11 residues.

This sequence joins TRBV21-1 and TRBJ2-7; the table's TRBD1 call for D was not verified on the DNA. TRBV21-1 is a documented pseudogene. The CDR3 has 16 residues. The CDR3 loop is CASSAGPPQESYEQYF. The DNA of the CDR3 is TGTGCCAGCAGCGCTGGCCCCCCACAGGAATCCTACGAGCAGTACTTC.

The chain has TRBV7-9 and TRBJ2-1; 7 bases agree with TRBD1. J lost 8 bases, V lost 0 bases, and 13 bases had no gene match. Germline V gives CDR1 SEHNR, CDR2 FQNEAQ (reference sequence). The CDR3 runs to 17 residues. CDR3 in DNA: TGTGCCAGCAGCTTAGCTCAGGGGGTTAGCTTTTCTGATGAGCAGTTCTTC. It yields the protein CASSLAQGVSFSDEQFF.

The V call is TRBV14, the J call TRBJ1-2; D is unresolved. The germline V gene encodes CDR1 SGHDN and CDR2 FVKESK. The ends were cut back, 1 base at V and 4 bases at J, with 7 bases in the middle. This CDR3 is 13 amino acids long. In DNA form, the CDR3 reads TGTGCCAGCAGCCAAGTGGGCAGCTATGGCTACACCTTC. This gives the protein CASSQVGSYGYTF.

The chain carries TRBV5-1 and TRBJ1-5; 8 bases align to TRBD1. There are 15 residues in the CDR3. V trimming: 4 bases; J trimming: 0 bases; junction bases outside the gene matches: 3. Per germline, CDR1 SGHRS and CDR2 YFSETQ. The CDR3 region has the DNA TGCGCCAGCAGCCCTGGACAGGGTAGCAATCAGCCCCAGCATTTT. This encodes CASSPGQGSNQPQHF.